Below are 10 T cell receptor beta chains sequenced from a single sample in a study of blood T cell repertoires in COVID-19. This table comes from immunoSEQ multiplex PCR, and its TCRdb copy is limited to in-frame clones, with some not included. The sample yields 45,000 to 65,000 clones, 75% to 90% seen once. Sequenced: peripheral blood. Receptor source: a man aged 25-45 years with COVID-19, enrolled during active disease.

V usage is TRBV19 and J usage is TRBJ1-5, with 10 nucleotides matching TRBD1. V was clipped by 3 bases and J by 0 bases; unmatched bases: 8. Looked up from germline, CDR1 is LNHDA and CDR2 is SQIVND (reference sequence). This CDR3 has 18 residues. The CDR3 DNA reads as TGTGCCAGTAGTATGACCGGGACAGGGGTCTATAGCAATCAGCCCCAGCATTTT. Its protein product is CASSMTGTGVYSNQPQHF.

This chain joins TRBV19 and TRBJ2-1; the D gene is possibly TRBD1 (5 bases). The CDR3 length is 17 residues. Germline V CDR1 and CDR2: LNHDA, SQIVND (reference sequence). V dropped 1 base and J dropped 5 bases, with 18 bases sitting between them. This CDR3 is CASSIGRRGRKDNEQFF. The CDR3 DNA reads TGTGCCAGTAGTATAGGAAGAAGGGGTCGCAAAGACAATGAGCAGTTCTTC.

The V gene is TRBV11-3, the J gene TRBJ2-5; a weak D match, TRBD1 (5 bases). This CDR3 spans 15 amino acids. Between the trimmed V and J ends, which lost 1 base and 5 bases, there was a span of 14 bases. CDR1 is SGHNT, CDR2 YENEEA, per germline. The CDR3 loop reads CASSLGAEGAETQYF. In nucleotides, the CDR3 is TGTGCCAGCAGCTTAGGGGCGGAAGGGGCTGAGACCCAGTACTTC.

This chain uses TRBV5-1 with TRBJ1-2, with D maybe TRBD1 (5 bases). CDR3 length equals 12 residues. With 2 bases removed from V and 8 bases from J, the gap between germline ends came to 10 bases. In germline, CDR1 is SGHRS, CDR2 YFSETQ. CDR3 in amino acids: CASSLRGGGYTF. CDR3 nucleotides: TGCGCCAGCAGCTTAAGGGGTGGCGGCTACACCTTC.

DNA for the CDR3: TGTGCCAGCAGCTCGGGACAGGGAGGCACTGAAGCTTTCTTT. It is translated as CASSSGQGGTEAFF. The rearrangement joins TRBV11-2 to TRBJ1-1, with 9 bases that match TRBD1. Germline trimming cut 4 bases from V and 4 bases from J; bases unmatched to any gene: 4. Germline CDR1 is SGHAT and CDR2 is FQNNGV. This CDR3 comprises 14 residues.

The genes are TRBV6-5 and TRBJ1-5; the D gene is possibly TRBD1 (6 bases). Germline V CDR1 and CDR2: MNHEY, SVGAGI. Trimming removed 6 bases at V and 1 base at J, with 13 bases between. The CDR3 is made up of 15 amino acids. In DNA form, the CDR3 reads TGTGCCAGCAGGCAACAGGGCTCGAGCAATCAGCCCCAGCATTTT. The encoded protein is CASRQQGSSNQPQHF.

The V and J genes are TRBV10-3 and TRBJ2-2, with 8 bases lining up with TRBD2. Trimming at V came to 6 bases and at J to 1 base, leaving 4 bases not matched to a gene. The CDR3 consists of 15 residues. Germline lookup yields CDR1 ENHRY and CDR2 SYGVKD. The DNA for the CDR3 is TGTGCCATCAGCCCAGCGGGAGTGAACACCGGGGAGCTGTTTTTT. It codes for CAISPAGVNTGELFF.

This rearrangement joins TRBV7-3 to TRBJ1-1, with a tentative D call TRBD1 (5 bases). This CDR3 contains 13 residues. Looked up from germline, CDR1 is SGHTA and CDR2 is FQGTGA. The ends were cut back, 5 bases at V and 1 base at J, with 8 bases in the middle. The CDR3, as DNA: TGTGCCAGCAGCGAAGGACAGAACACTGAAGCTTTCTTT. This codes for CASSEGQNTEAFF.

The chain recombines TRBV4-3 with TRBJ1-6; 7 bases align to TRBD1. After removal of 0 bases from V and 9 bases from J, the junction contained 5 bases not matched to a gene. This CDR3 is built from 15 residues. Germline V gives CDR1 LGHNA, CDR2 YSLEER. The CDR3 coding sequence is TGCGCCAGCAGCCAAGAGGCCAGGGGGAGTTCACCCCTCCACTTT. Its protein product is CASSQEARGSSPLHF.

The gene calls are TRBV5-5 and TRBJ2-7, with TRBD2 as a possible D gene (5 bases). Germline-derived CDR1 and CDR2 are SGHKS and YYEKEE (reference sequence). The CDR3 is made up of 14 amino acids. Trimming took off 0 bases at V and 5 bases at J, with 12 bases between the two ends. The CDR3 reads CASSLGVAFDEQYF. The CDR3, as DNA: TGTGCCAGCAGCTTGGGGGTAGCGTTCGACGAGCAGTACTTC. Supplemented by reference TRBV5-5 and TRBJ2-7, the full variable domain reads DAGVTQSPTHLIKTRGQQVTLRCSPISGHKSVSWYQQVLGQGPQFIFQYYEKEERGRGNFPDRFSARQFPNYSSELNVNALLLGDSALYLCASSLGVAFDEQYFGPGTRLTVT.